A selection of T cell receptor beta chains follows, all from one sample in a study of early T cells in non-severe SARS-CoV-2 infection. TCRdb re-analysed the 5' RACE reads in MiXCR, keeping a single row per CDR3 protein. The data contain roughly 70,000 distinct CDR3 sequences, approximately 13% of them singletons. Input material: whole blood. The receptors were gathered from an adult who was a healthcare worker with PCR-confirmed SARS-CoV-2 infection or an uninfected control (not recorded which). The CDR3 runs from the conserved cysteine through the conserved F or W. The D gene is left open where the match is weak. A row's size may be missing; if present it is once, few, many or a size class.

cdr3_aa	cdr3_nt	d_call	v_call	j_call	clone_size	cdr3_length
CASSEGTSGSNEQFF	TGTGCCAGCAGTGAGGGAACTAGCGGGAGCAATGAGCAGTTCTTC	TRBD2	TRBV6-4	TRBJ2-1	-	15
CASSLIRSEAFF	TGTGCCAGCAGTTTAATTAGAAGTGAAGCTTTCTTT	-	TRBV12-3/TRBV12-4	TRBJ1-1	few	12
CASKDRVGGNQPQHF	TGTGCCAGCAAGGACAGGGTCGGCGGCAATCAGCCCCAGCATTTT	TRBD1	TRBV2	TRBJ1-5	many	15
CSATRSGPHGYTF	TGCAGCGCCACCCGATCCGGACCGCATGGCTACACCTTC	-	TRBV29-1	TRBJ1-2	many	13
CASSVGLAGVRNEQFF	TGTGCCAGCAGCGTAGGTCTAGCGGGAGTGAGAAATGAGCAGTTCTTC	TRBD2	TRBV9	TRBJ2-1	few	16
CASSLRGAISNEQFF	TGTGCCAGCAGTTTACGGGGGGCTATTAGCAATGAGCAGTTCTTC	-	TRBV6-1	TRBJ2-1	few	15
CASSLGGAFSYEQYF	TGTGCCAGCAGCTTGGGGGGAGCTTTCTCCTACGAGCAGTACTTC	-	TRBV13	TRBJ2-7	many	15
CSALRRGSTDTQYF	TGCAGTGCCCTCAGGAGGGGGAGCACAGATACGCAGTATTTT	-	TRBV20-1	TRBJ2-3	-	14
CSVHRNTGELFF	TGCAGCGTTCACAGGAACACCGGGGAGCTGTTTTTT	-	TRBV29-1	TRBJ2-2	many	12
CSVEDISNTGELFF	TGCAGCGTTGAAGACATTTCGAACACCGGGGAGCTGTTTTTT	-	TRBV29-1	TRBJ2-2	few	14
CASSLVGNTIYF	TGTGCCAGCAGTCTGGTTGGAAACACCATATATTTT	-	TRBV6-2/TRBV6-3	TRBJ1-3	-	12
CASSVSLAGVDTQYF	TGTGCCAGCAGTGTGTCACTAGCGGGAGTGGATACGCAGTATTTT	TRBD2	TRBV2	TRBJ2-3	-	15
CASSLRSGGLAKNIQYF	TGTGCCAGCAGCTTAAGGAGCGGGGGGCTAGCCAAAAACATTCAGTACTTC	TRBD2	TRBV7-8	TRBJ2-4	few	17
CATSDRRATDSDTDTQYF	TGTGCCACCAGTGATAGGAGAGCGACAGACAGCGACACAGATACGCAGTATTTT	-	TRBV24-1	TRBJ2-3	many	18
CSAQTGQGSGNTIYF	TGCAGCGCACAAACGGGACAGGGGAGTGGAAACACCATATATTTT	TRBD1	TRBV29-1	TRBJ1-3	-	15
CSARGDMSYEQYF	TGCAGTGCTAGAGGCGACATGTCCTACGAGCAGTACTTC	-	TRBV20-1	TRBJ2-7	-	13
CASSRSPRVRENSPLHF	TGCGCCAGCAGCCGAAGTCCCAGGGTTCGGGAAAATTCACCCCTCCACTTT	-	TRBV4-3	TRBJ1-6	few	17
CASRLAGPETQYF	TGTGCCAGCAGGCTAGCGGGACCGGAGACCCAGTACTTC	TRBD2	TRBV12-3/TRBV12-4	TRBJ2-5	-	13
CASSQDQAGYNEQFF	TGTGCCAGCAGCCAAGATCAAGCAGGTTACAATGAGCAGTTCTTC	-	TRBV4-2	TRBJ2-1	many	15
CSAGHGETQYF	TGCAGCGCTGGACACGGAGAGACCCAGTACTTC	-	TRBV29-1	TRBJ2-5	few	11
CSVGTSGNTGELFF	TGCAGCGTGGGGACTAGCGGGAACACCGGGGAGCTGTTTTTT	TRBD2	TRBV29-1	TRBJ2-2	few	14
CSATGSGSNEQFF	TGCAGTGCCACCGGTAGCGGGAGCAATGAGCAGTTCTTC	TRBD2	TRBV20-1	TRBJ2-1	-	13
CSAALLAGGREQYF	TGCAGTGCTGCCTTACTAGCGGGAGGGCGAGAGCAGTACTTC	TRBD2	TRBV20-1	TRBJ2-7	-	14
CASSLAREQFF	TGTGCCAGCAGTTTAGCTCGGGAGCAGTTCTTC	-	TRBV28	TRBJ2-1	-	11
CASSLTGRGTDTQYF	TGTGCCAGCAGCTTAACAGGGCGGGGAACAGATACGCAGTATTTT	-	TRBV7-8	TRBJ2-3	-	15
CASSQAGYDEQYF	TGTGCCAGCTCCCAGGCGGGATATGACGAGCAGTACTTC	-	TRBV27	TRBJ2-7	many	13
CASSCPDRRFSYEQYF	TGTGCCAGCAGCTGCCCCGATCGGAGGTTCTCCTACGAGCAGTACTTC	-	TRBV7-3	TRBJ2-7	-	16
CASSLWGAGRNTGELFF	TGTGCCAGCAGTTTGTGGGGAGCGGGAAGGAACACCGGGGAGCTGTTTTTT	TRBD2	TRBV12-3/TRBV12-4	TRBJ2-2	-	17
CSARDQGRGGSPLHF	TGCAGTGCTAGAGATCAAGGCAGGGGAGGGTCACCCCTCCACTTT	-	TRBV20-1	TRBJ1-6	-	15
CASRSPPWLAGDEQYF	TGTGCCAGCAGAAGCCCCCCATGGCTAGCGGGAGACGAGCAGTACTTC	TRBD2	TRBV6-2/TRBV6-3	TRBJ2-7	-	16
CASSFPGGPDGYEQYF	TGTGCCAGCAGTTTTCCGGGAGGGCCTGACGGCTACGAGCAGTACTTC	TRBD2	TRBV28	TRBJ2-7	many	16
CASSGGRGLGSKNIQYF	TGTGCCAGTAGCGGCGGCAGGGGGCTTGGATCCAAAAACATTCAGTACTTC	TRBD1	TRBV19	TRBJ2-4	-	17
CASSPPGRSEKLFF	TGTGCCAGCAGCCCGCCGGGTCGGAGTGAAAAACTGTTTTTT	-	TRBV11-2	TRBJ1-4	-	14
CATSLSRGANVLTF	TGTGCCACCAGCCTATCTCGGGGGGCCAACGTCCTGACTTTC	-	TRBV15	TRBJ2-6	-	14
CASSLSGYPYNEQFF	TGTGCCAGCAGCTTGTCAGGGTACCCCTACAATGAGCAGTTCTTC	-	TRBV5-5	TRBJ2-1	few	15
CASSRTHGFYEQYF	TGTGCCAGCAGCCGGACCCATGGTTTCTACGAGCAGTACTTC	-	TRBV3-1	TRBJ2-7	-	14
CASSLLGSSLNEKLFF	TGTGCCAGCAGCTTGCTCGGTAGCTCGTTGAATGAAAAACTGTTTTTT	-	TRBV5-6	TRBJ1-4	few	16
CASSGGTGGAETQYF	TGCGCCAGCAGCGGGGGGACAGGGGGCGCAGAGACCCAGTACTTC	TRBD1	TRBV5-1	TRBJ2-5	once	15
CSVEEGQGRSETQYF	TGCAGCGTTGAAGAGGGACAGGGGAGATCAGAGACCCAGTACTTC	TRBD1	TRBV29-1	TRBJ2-5	medium-sized	15
CASSTGGDRGTEAFF	TGTGCCAGCAGCACAGGGGGCGATCGGGGCACTGAAGCTTTCTTT	TRBD1	TRBV11-3	TRBJ1-1	-	15
CASMGRINSPLHF	TGTGCCAGCATGGGCAGGATTAATTCACCCCTCCACTTT	-	TRBV6-1	TRBJ1-6	few	13
CASSFQGEAQYF	TGTGCCAGCAGCTTTCAGGGGGAGGCGCAGTATTTT	-	TRBV5-5	TRBJ2-3	-	12
CASSLGWSYNEQFF	TGTGCCAGCAGTTTGGGGTGGTCCTACAATGAGCAGTTCTTC	-	TRBV27	TRBJ2-1	many	14
CSARARGGDSPLHF	TGCAGTGCTCGGGCCCGCGGAGGGGATTCACCCCTCCACTTT	-	TRBV20-1	TRBJ1-6	many	14
CASSEGARDTQYF	TGTGCCAGCAGTGAAGGAGCGAGAGATACGCAGTATTTT	-	TRBV6-1	TRBJ2-3	-	13
CASQLASYNEQFF	TGTGCCAGCCAACTAGCGTCCTACAATGAGCAGTTCTTC	TRBD2	TRBV7-9	TRBJ2-1	few	13
CASTRSPFDEQYF	TGTGCCAGTACCCGAAGTCCTTTCGACGAGCAGTACTTC	-	TRBV19	TRBJ2-7	few	13
CASSTVKGAGSNEQFF	TGTGCCAGCAGCACCGTCAAGGGGGCGGGATCCAATGAGCAGTTCTTC	-	TRBV21-1	TRBJ2-1	few	16